This is a list of T cell receptor beta chains from one sample in a study of cytomegalovirus exposure and HLA in healthy donors. Assay: immunoSEQ multiplex PCR; the TCRdb copy retains only in-frame clones and omits some. Among fewer than 250,000 clones listed, 75% to 80% were seen once. The sample was PBMCs. Receptors were obtained from a male donor in good health and CMV-seronegative. CDR3s include the opening cysteine and the closing phenylalanine or tryptophan. Each record gives: D gene, V gene, J gene, clone size, CDR3 DNA, CDR3 protein. The D gene is left open where the match is weak. Only some rows state a clone size, as once, few, many or a class for expanded clones.

TRBD1	TRBV28	TRBJ1-5	few	TGTGCCAGCAGTCCGGGACAGGGGGGCCTCAATCAGCCCCAGCATTTT	CASSPGQGGLNQPQHF
NA	TRBV27	TRBJ1-4	NA	TGTGCCAGCAGTTTGGGGGGAACTAATGAAAAACTGTTTTTT	CASSLGGTNEKLFF
TRBD2	TRBV7-6	TRBJ2-7	NA	TGTGCCAGCAGCATTGGACTAGCGCTGCCCTACGAGCAGTACTTC	CASSIGLALPYEQYF
TRBD1	TRBV6-5	TRBJ2-3	NA	TGTGCCAGCAGTTATGTAGGGGGCGCAGATACGCAGTATTTT	CASSYVGGADTQYF
NA	TRBV11-2	TRBJ2-7	NA	TGTGCCAGCAGCTTACCTAGTCTCAACGAGCAGTACTTC	CASSLPSLNEQYF
TRBD1	TRBV6-5	TRBJ2-7	NA	TGTGCCAGCAGTTTACAGGGGGTCCTCGGCGAGCAGTACTTC	CASSLQGVLGEQYF
TRBD1	TRBV5-1	TRBJ2-1	NA	TGCGCCAGCTCGAACAGGGGCGAGAATGAGCAGTTCTTC	CASSNRGENEQFF
TRBD1	TRBV5-8	TRBJ2-2	NA	TGTGCCAGCAGCTCGGGACAGAACCTTAACACCGGGGAGCTGTTTTTT	CASSSGQNLNTGELFF
NA	TRBV11-2	TRBJ2-7	NA	TGTGCCAGCAGCCCAGGGTATGGTCACGGCTACGAGCAGTACTTC	CASSPGYGHGYEQYF
NA	TRBV5-1	TRBJ1-2	once	TGCGCCAGCAGCTTGGATGGAGGGACTGGGTATGGCTACACCTTC	CASSLDGGTGYGYTF
NA	TRBV27	TRBJ2-5	NA	TGTGCCAGCGGCCGACAGTGGGCCCAAGAGACCCAGTACTTC	CASGRQWAQETQYF
TRBD1	TRBV7-9	TRBJ1-2	NA	TGTGCCAGCAGCTCCGACCGACCCCGGGACAGGACAAACTATGGCTACACCTTC	CASSSDRPRDRTNYGYTF
NA	TRBV27	TRBJ1-4	NA	TGTGCCAGCAGTTTCGTAGGGGCAACTAATGAAAAACTGTTTTTT	CASSFVGATNEKLFF
TRBD2	TRBV19	TRBJ2-3	NA	TGTGCCAGTAGTAGCTTGGTAGCGGGAAGCACAGATACGCAGTATTTT	CASSSLVAGSTDTQYF
NA	TRBV5-4	TRBJ2-3	NA	TGTGCCAGCAGCTCCCCAGGTGACGGTGATACGCAGTATTTT	CASSSPGDGDTQYF
NA	TRBV19	TRBJ2-1	NA	TGTGCCAGTAGTACATCCCCCCAGTTCTTC	CASSTSPQFF
NA	TRBV6-6	TRBJ1-5	NA	TGTGCCAGCAGCGAGATTGAGCCCCAGCATTTT	CASSEIEPQHF
TRBD1	TRBV6-6	TRBJ1-6	NA	TGTGCCAGCGTACAGGGGAGCAATTCACCCCTCCACTTT	CASVQGSNSPLHF
TRBD2	TRBV27	TRBJ2-1	NA	TGTGCCAGCAGTTTCCAGAGTGCTAGCGGTTTCTCCTACAATGAGCAGTTCTTC	CASSFQSASGFSYNEQFF
NA	TRBV5-6	TRBJ1-3	many	TGTGCCAGCAGCTCATTAGGGGTGCGTGGAAACACCATATATTTT	CASSSLGVRGNTIYF
NA	TRBV7-9	TRBJ2-2	NA	TGTGCTCGCGAATGGGGGGTCACCGGGGAGCTGTTTTTT	CAREWGVTGELFF
TRBD1	TRBV11-3	TRBJ2-7	NA	TGTGCCAGCAGCCCCCGGGACAGCCACGAGCAGTACTTC	CASSPRDSHEQYF
TRBD1	TRBV7-3	TRBJ2-1	NA	TGTGCCAGCAGCCTCGGACAGGGGGGGTCCTACAATGAGCAGTTCTTC	CASSLGQGGSYNEQFF
NA	TRBV18	TRBJ1-1	NA	TGTGCCAGCTCAAATCGGGGTGGTGAAGCTTTCTTT	CASSNRGGEAFF
NA	TRBV5-1	TRBJ1-6	NA	TGCGCCAGCAGCTTGGAAGGGACACCGGACGGGCCCACCCTCCACTTT	CASSLEGTPDGPTLHF
TRBD2	TRBV9	TRBJ2-7	NA	TGTGCCCGGGGCCTAGGGGACAGGACTAGCGGGAGGCCCCGGATTTCGAAGGTCTTACAGTACTTC	CARGLGDRTSGRPRISKVLQYF
NA	TRBV7-9	TRBJ2-1	few	TGTGCCAGCAGTTGGGACAAAGACTACAATGAGCAGTTCTTC	CASSWDKDYNEQFF
TRBD2	TRBV18	TRBJ2-1	once	TGTGCCAGCTCACCGGGACTAGCGGGAGGGGGCTCCTACAATGAGCAGTTCTTC	CASSPGLAGGGSYNEQFF
NA	TRBV12-5	TRBJ2-1	NA	TGTGCTAGTGGCCAAGGGGTCGGTGAGCAGTTCTTC	CASGQGVGEQFF
TRBD1	TRBV11-3	TRBJ2-1	NA	TGTGCCAGCAGCCGAGGACAGGGGAACAATGAGCAGTTCTTC	CASSRGQGNNEQFF
NA	TRBV4-3	TRBJ2-7	NA	TGCGCCAGCAGCCAAGCCGGGACTCACCTCTACGAGCAGTACTTC	CASSQAGTHLYEQYF
TRBD1	TRBV7-9	TRBJ1-5	NA	TGTGCCAGCAGCATCGGACAGGGTGGCAATCAGCCCCAGCATTTT	CASSIGQGGNQPQHF
NA	TRBV5-8	TRBJ2-5	NA	TGTGCCAGCAGCTTGGGACTAGTAAAGGAGACCCAGTACTTC	CASSLGLVKETQYF
TRBD2	TRBV7-2	TRBJ2-1	few	TGTGCCAGCAGCTTAGGTCTAGCGGGAGGCTCTCCTGAGCAGTTCTTC	CASSLGLAGGSPEQFF
NA	TRBV6-6	TRBJ2-2	once	TGTGCCAGCAGCCCCGGGGTGAACACCGGGGAGCTGTTTTTT	CASSPGVNTGELFF
TRBD1	TRBV5-1	TRBJ2-2	NA	TGCGCCAGCAGCTTGGCGACAGGGGGCAACACCGGGGAGCTGTTTTTT	CASSLATGGNTGELFF
TRBD1	TRBV7-3	TRBJ2-7	once	TGTGCCAGCAGCCAGGGACAGGGCTCCTACGAGCAGTACTTC	CASSQGQGSYEQYF
NA	TRBV9	TRBJ2-7	NA	TGTGCCAGCAGCTTCAACAACGAGCAGTACTTC	CASSFNNEQYF
NA	TRBV5-1	TRBJ2-6	NA	TGCGCCAGCAGCCCCTGGAGCGCTGGGGCCAACGTCCTGACTTTC	CASSPWSAGANVLTF
TRBD1	TRBV6-4	TRBJ2-2	NA	TGTGCCAGCCGATTATCCCCAGGGGGTAACACCGGGGAGCTGTTTTTT	CASRLSPGGNTGELFF
TRBD1	TRBV27	TRBJ1-2	NA	TGTGCCAGCAGTTTAGACAGGGGTGACGGCTACACCTTC	CASSLDRGDGYTF
NA	TRBV11-2	TRBJ1-1	NA	TGTGCCGTGGAGGGGATGAACACTGAAGCTTTCTTT	CAVEGMNTEAFF
NA	TRBV5-5	TRBJ2-5	NA	TGTGCCAGCAGCCTCGGACCCGGGGGGCAATGGGAGACCCAGTACTTC	CASSLGPGGQWETQYF
NA	TRBV7-9	TRBJ1-5	few	TGTTCCAGCAGTTCGAACAGGGTAGGCAATCAGCCCCAGCATTTT	CSSSSNRVGNQPQHF
TRBD1	TRBV28	TRBJ2-7	NA	TGTGCCAGCTTAACCAGGGGGAACTCCTACGAGCAGTACTTC	CASLTRGNSYEQYF
TRBD1	TRBV9	TRBJ2-5	NA	TGTGCCAGCAACCAGGACAGGGGTTCGGAGACCCAGTACTTC	CASNQDRGSETQYF
TRBD1	TRBV10-3	TRBJ2-7	NA	TGTGCCATCAGTTACGGGACAGGGGTCTACGAGCAGTACTTC	CAISYGTGVYEQYF
NA	TRBV6-4	TRBJ1-1	NA	TGTGCCAGCAGGACCCCCAAAGTAGCCCTAAAGAACACTGAAGCTTTCTTT	CASRTPKVALKNTEAFF
NA	TRBV28	TRBJ2-7	few	TGTGCCAGCAGTCCGGGGGACCGTTCCTACGAGCAGTACTTC	CASSPGDRSYEQYF
NA	TRBV7-9	TRBJ2-7	many	TGTGCCAGCAGCTTAGACCGGGACTCCCATTCGGGGGAGCAGTACTTC	CASSLDRDSHSGEQYF
TRBD1	TRBV10-3	TRBJ1-1	few	TGTGCCATCAGAGGACAGGGGACCCCTGAAGCTTTCTTT	CAIRGQGTPEAFF
TRBD1	TRBV9	TRBJ2-7	NA	TGTGCCAGCAGCGTATCGGGACAGGGTTCGGGGTCCCAGTACTTC	CASSVSGQGSGSQYF
NA	TRBV28	TRBJ1-5	NA	TGTGCCAGCAGTTTAATTCAGGGGAGCAATCAGCCCCAGCATTTT	CASSLIQGSNQPQHF